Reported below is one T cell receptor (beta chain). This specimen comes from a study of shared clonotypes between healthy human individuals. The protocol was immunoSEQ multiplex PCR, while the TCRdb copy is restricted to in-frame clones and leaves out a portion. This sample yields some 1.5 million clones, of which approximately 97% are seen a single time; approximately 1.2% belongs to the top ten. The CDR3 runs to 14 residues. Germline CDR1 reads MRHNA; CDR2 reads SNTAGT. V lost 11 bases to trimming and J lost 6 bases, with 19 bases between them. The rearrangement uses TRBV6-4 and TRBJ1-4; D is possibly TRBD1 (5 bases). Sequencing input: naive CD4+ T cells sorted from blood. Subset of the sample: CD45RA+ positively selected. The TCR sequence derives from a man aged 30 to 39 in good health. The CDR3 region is CAAHRGREDEKLFF. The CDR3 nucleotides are TGTGCCGCTCACCGGGGGAGGGAGGATGAAAAACTGTTTTTT.